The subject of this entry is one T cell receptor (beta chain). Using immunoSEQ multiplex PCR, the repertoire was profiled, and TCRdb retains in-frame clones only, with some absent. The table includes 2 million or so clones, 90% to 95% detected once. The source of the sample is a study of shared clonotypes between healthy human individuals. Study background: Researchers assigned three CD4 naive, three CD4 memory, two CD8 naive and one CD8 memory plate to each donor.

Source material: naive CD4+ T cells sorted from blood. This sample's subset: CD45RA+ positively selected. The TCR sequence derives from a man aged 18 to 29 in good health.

The CDR3 coding sequence is TGCGCCAGCAGCTTGGACAGTACCATGAACACTGAAGCTTTCTTT. Its protein product is CASSLDSTMNTEAFF. This chain uses TRBV5-1 with TRBJ1-1; D unresolved. V was trimmed by 0 bases and J by 0 bases, leaving 9 bases between them. Germline values: CDR1 SGHRS, CDR2 YFSETQ. The CDR3 extends over 15 amino acids.